The rows below give T cell receptor beta chains drawn from one sample of a study of cytomegalovirus exposure and HLA in healthy donors. The assay was immunoSEQ multiplex PCR, and TCRdb's table has in-frame clones only and misses some. This sample has roughly 150,000 clones, with less than 85% found just once. The sample consisted of PBMCs. Source of these receptors: a woman aged 60-75 years in good health and CMV-seropositive. CDR3s include the opening cysteine and the closing phenylalanine or tryptophan. Each record gives: clone size, D gene, J gene, V gene, CDR3 DNA, CDR3 protein. The D gene is left open where the match is weak. Not every row has a clone size; where given, it reads once, few, many or a size class.

NA	TRBD1	TRBJ1-3	TRBV4-1	TGCGCCAGCAGCCAAGATAGGACAGGGGATTTCTCTGGAAACACCATATATTTT	CASSQDRTGDFSGNTIYF
NA	TRBD2	TRBJ2-7	TRBV7-2	TGTGCCAGCAGCCGGACTAGCGGGAACTCCTACGAGCAGTACTTC	CASSRTSGNSYEQYF
few	TRBD1	TRBJ1-4	TRBV19	TGTGCCAGTAGTATCGGACAGGGAACTAATGAAAAACTGTTTTTT	CASSIGQGTNEKLFF
NA	TRBD1	TRBJ1-5	TRBV18	TGTGCCAGCTCACTCGACAGGGGCCATCAGCCCCAGCATTTT	CASSLDRGHQPQHF
NA	NA	TRBJ1-1	TRBV28	TGTGCCAGCACCATTCAGACAGGAATGAACACTGAAGCTTTCTTT	CASTIQTGMNTEAFF
NA	TRBD1	TRBJ2-1	TRBV6-6	TGTGCCAGCAGCCGAGGGACAGGTTCCAATGAGCAGTTCTTC	CASSRGTGSNEQFF
once	TRBD2	TRBJ2-3	TRBV6-1	TGTGCCGTAGAATTGGGACTAGCGGGCACAGATACGCAGTATTTT	CAVELGLAGTDTQYF
NA	TRBD1	TRBJ2-6	TRBV7-6	TGTGCCAGCAGCTTATGGGGACAGGGGGCGCCTGGGGCCAACGTCCTGACTTTC	CASSLWGQGAPGANVLTF
NA	NA	TRBJ2-7	TRBV7-8	TGTGCCAGCAGCTTAGGGGGGCTAGCGGAATCCTACGAGCAGTACTTC	CASSLGGLAESYEQYF
NA	TRBD2	TRBJ2-1	TRBV5-6	TGTGCCAGCAGCTTAGCGGGAGGGCCGAGGAATGAGCAGTTCTTC	CASSLAGGPRNEQFF
NA	TRBD1	TRBJ1-2	TRBV6-5	TGTGCCAGCAGTTGCTTCCGAGGGACAGCACCAGGGAGCTACACCTTC	CASSCFRGTAPGSYTF
NA	NA	TRBJ2-5	TRBV15	TGTGCCACCAGCAGAGAGGAGGGTCCTTTAACCCAGTACTTC	CATSREEGPLTQYF
NA	NA	TRBJ2-1	TRBV5-4	TGTGCCAGCAGGCTCTCCTCTAGCGCCCTCTCCGATGAGCAGTTCTTC	CASRLSSSALSDEQFF
NA	TRBD1	TRBJ2-7	TRBV5-1	TGCGCCAGCAGCAATCGGGACAGTCTATCCTACGAGCAGTACTTC	CASSNRDSLSYEQYF
NA	TRBD1	TRBJ1-2	TRBV18	TGTGCCAGCTCACCAACGACCGGGACAGGGTTGATACACCTCTATGGCTACACCTTC	CASSPTTGTGLIHLYGYTF
NA	NA	TRBJ2-7	TRBV7-8	TGTGCCAGCAGCTATAGTAGCGGAGTCTCCTACGAGCAGTACTTC	CASSYSSGVSYEQYF
once	NA	TRBJ2-1	TRBV5-1	TGCGCCAGCAGCCGATCGGACAATGAGCAGTTCTTC	CASSRSDNEQFF
NA	NA	TRBJ1-1	TRBV7-8	TGTGCCAGCAGCTTAGAGGCAGGGCTAAACACTGAAGCTTTCTTT	CASSLEAGLNTEAFF
NA	TRBD1	TRBJ2-3	TRBV5-4	TGTGCCAGCAGCTTAGGGACAGGGGGCACAGATACGCAGTATTTT	CASSLGTGGTDTQYF
few	NA	TRBJ2-1	TRBV30	TGTGCCTGGACCGGACAGTACTACAATGAGCAGTTCTTC	CAWTGQYYNEQFF
NA	TRBD1	TRBJ2-6	TRBV5-1	TGCGCCAGCAGCGTAGGACAGGGAAGGACTGGGGCCAACGTCCTGACTTTC	CASSVGQGRTGANVLTF
NA	TRBD2	TRBJ2-1	TRBV28	TGTGCCAGCAGCCTTAGCGGGAGCTGGGGTAATGAGCAGTTCTTC	CASSLSGSWGNEQFF
NA	TRBD1	TRBJ1-2	TRBV4-1	TGCGCCAGCAGCCAAGGAGGGACAGGGGATTTCTATGGCTACACCTTC	CASSQGGTGDFYGYTF
NA	TRBD1	TRBJ1-2	TRBV27	TGTGCCAGCAGTCGAGTTACAGGGGACTTTCACTATGGCTACACCTTC	CASSRVTGDFHYGYTF
few	TRBD1	TRBJ1-2	TRBV28	TGTGCCAGCAGTTTAGGGACAGGGAGACTATTCTCTAACTATGGCTACACCTTC	CASSLGTGRLFSNYGYTF
NA	TRBD1	TRBJ1-2	TRBV11-3	TGTGCCAGCAGCTTAGATTCAGGTCGCCTGGGACAGGGGGCGAGCTACACCTTC	CASSLDSGRLGQGASYTF
NA	NA	TRBJ1-1	TRBV7-3	TGTGCCAGCAGCTTATCCGGGGTCGGTGAAGCTTTCTTT	CASSLSGVGEAFF
NA	NA	TRBJ1-3	TRBV5-1	TGCGCCAGCAGCTTGTTGGACAGCGGCTCTGGAAACACCATATATTTT	CASSLLDSGSGNTIYF
few	TRBD2	TRBJ2-7	TRBV6-5	TGTGCCAGCAGTTACTGGTGGGAGGGGTCCTACGAGCAGTACTTC	CASSYWWEGSYEQYF
NA	NA	TRBJ2-1	TRBV15	TGTGCCACCAGCAGAGATGGCTATGAGCAGTTCTTC	CATSRDGYEQFF
NA	NA	TRBJ2-6	TRBV27	TGTGCCAGCAGTCTAATCGGGGACACCGGGGCCAACGTCCTGACTTTC	CASSLIGDTGANVLTF
NA	NA	TRBJ1-1	TRBV19	TGTGCCAGTAGTCTCCAGGGTGGCACTGAAGCTTTCTTT	CASSLQGGTEAFF
NA	NA	TRBJ2-2	TRBV14	TGTGCCAGCAGCCGGGTTTTGAGCGACACCGGGGAGCTGTTTTTT	CASSRVLSDTGELFF
NA	NA	TRBJ2-7	TRBV9	TGTGCCAGCAGCGTAGAAAGGAGGGATCCCCCCTACGAGCAGTACTTC	CASSVERRDPPYEQYF
few	NA	TRBJ1-2	TRBV5-1	TGCGCCAGCAGCTCGGACTTCTATGGCTACACCTTC	CASSSDFYGYTF
NA	TRBD1	TRBJ1-1	TRBV12-5	TGTGCTAGTGGCCGCGGGACAGAAAAAGCTTTCTTT	CASGRGTEKAFF
NA	TRBD2	TRBJ2-2	TRBV10-1	TGCGCCAGCTCCGGGACTAGCGGGAGGACCGGGGAGCTGTTTTTT	CASSGTSGRTGELFF
NA	NA	TRBJ2-1	TRBV30	TGTGCCTGGAACCCCGGCGGGTCCCCTAGTGAGCAGTTCTTC	CAWNPGGSPSEQFF
NA	NA	TRBJ2-1	TRBV27	TGTGCCAGCAGTCCCCTCGCTAGCGCATACAATGAGCAGTTCTTC	CASSPLASAYNEQFF
NA	NA	TRBJ1-3	TRBV6-5	TGTGCCAGCAGTTACTCCTCCGGGGGGGGAAACACCATATATTTT	CASSYSSGGGNTIYF
NA	NA	TRBJ2-7	TRBV13	TGTGCCAGCAGCTCCTCCGGGAGAGAATCCCGCTACGAGCAGTACTTC	CASSSSGRESRYEQYF
NA	TRBD2	TRBJ2-7	TRBV5-4	TGTGCCAGCAGCTCCGGGGTAGCGGGGAATTACGAGCAGTACTTC	CASSSGVAGNYEQYF
NA	NA	TRBJ1-2	TRBV25-1	TGTGCCAGCAGTAAAACAGCCCATGGCTACACCTTC	CASSKTAHGYTF
NA	NA	TRBJ2-2	TRBV19	TGTGCCAGTAGTCTTACAGGGAACCCGAACACCGGGGAGCTGTTTTTT	CASSLTGNPNTGELFF
NA	TRBD2	TRBJ2-5	TRBV4-1	TGCGCCAGCAGCCAAGATGCCGCTAGCGGGTGGGAGACCCAGTACTTC	CASSQDAASGWETQYF
NA	NA	TRBJ1-4	TRBV28	TGTGCCAGCAGTTTACCCCCCCCCGGACAGAAGAATGAAAAACTGTTTTTT	CASSLPPPGQKNEKLFF
NA	TRBD1	TRBJ2-5	TRBV5-1	TGCGCCAGCAGCTCGGGACAGGGGTTACGGGAGACCCAGTACTTC	CASSSGQGLRETQYF
NA	NA	TRBJ2-1	TRBV29-1	TGCAGCGTTCGGAGGGAATACTACAATGAGCAGTTCTTC	CSVRREYYNEQFF
NA	TRBD1	TRBJ1-1	TRBV6-1	TGTGCCAGCAGGGACAGGGGGCGTAAGACTGAAGCTTTCTTT	CASRDRGRKTEAFF
NA	TRBD1	TRBJ1-2	TRBV5-4	TGTGCCAGCAGCTTCAGCGGGACAGGTTATGGCTACACCTTC	CASSFSGTGYGYTF
NA	TRBD1	TRBJ1-2	TRBV5-1	TGCGCCAGCAGCCAAGGGACAGGAGCCGCTAACTATGGCTACACCTTC	CASSQGTGAANYGYTF
NA	NA	TRBJ2-1	TRBV5-1	TGCGCCAGCAGCTTGGTCAGGGGCAATGAGCAGTTCTTC	CASSLVRGNEQFF